This is a list of T cell receptor beta chains from one sample in a study of human T cells and chemical hapten exposure. Using its own MiXCR run on the RACE reads, TCRdb lists one record per CDR3 protein. The sample records about 260,000 distinct CDR3 sequences, approximately 8.6% being singletons. The sample here was whole blood, taken in connection with sensitization to the hapten diphenylcyclopropenone (DPC). These receptors originate from a woman aged 35 to 49 with alopecia areata. Some clones in this sample may be carry-over from other donors' samples. Each CDR3 is given with its conserved first and last residue. D genes are given only for firm matches. Expanded clones are given a class, and other clones once, few, many or no size at all.

V gene: TRBV12-3/TRBV12-4
clone size: -
D gene: TRBD1
J gene: TRBJ2-7
CDR3 DNA: TGTGCCAGCAGTATTGACAGGGCCTACGAGCAGTACTTC
CDR3 protein: CASSIDRAYEQYF

V gene: TRBV6-2/TRBV6-3
clone size: few
D gene: -
J gene: TRBJ1-5
CDR3 DNA: TGTGCCAGCAGTTACGTCGACGGAGGAAATCAGCCCCAGCATTTT
CDR3 protein: CASSYVDGGNQPQHF

V gene: TRBV4-2
clone size: -
D gene: -
J gene: TRBJ2-1
CDR3 DNA: TGTGCCAGCAGCCAGGGAGGCCCCTACAATGAGCAGTTCTTC
CDR3 protein: CASSQGGPYNEQFF

V gene: TRBV12-3/TRBV12-4
clone size: -
D gene: TRBD1
J gene: TRBJ1-2
CDR3 DNA: TGTGCCAGCAGTCAAACTTACAGGGGGGGTGGCTACACCTTC
CDR3 protein: CASSQTYRGGGYTF

V gene: TRBV7-2
clone size: many
D gene: -
J gene: TRBJ1-2
CDR3 DNA: TGTGCCAGCAGCCCGAGCAGCAGGAACTATGGCTACACCTTC
CDR3 protein: CASSPSSRNYGYTF

V gene: TRBV10-3
clone size: -
D gene: -
J gene: TRBJ2-2
CDR3 DNA: TGTGCCATCAGTGAGGGGAGTTCCGGGGAGCTGTTTTTT
CDR3 protein: CAISEGSSGELFF

V gene: TRBV19
clone size: -
D gene: TRBD2
J gene: TRBJ2-5
CDR3 DNA: TGTGCCAGTCGGCTAGCGGACCAAGAGACCCAGTACTTC
CDR3 protein: CASRLADQETQYF

V gene: TRBV12-3/TRBV12-4
clone size: once
D gene: -
J gene: TRBJ1-5
CDR3 DNA: TGTGCCAGCAGTTTAGCTGCCGGGATGGGTAGCAATCAGCCCCAGCATTTT
CDR3 protein: CASSLAAGMGSNQPQHF

V gene: TRBV28
clone size: many
D gene: TRBD1
J gene: TRBJ1-5
CDR3 DNA: TGTGCCAGCAGTTCGTGGACAGGGAGCAATCAGCCCCAGCATTTT
CDR3 protein: CASSSWTGSNQPQHF

V gene: TRBV28
clone size: -
D gene: TRBD2
J gene: TRBJ2-3
CDR3 DNA: TGTGCCAGCAGTTCAGCGACTAGCGGGAGGTCAGCAGATACGCAGTATTTT
CDR3 protein: CASSSATSGRSADTQYF

V gene: TRBV20-1
clone size: few
D gene: TRBD2
J gene: TRBJ2-1
CDR3 DNA: TGCAGTGCTAGGGATAGCGGGGGGATGGGCGATGAGCAGTTCTTC
CDR3 protein: CSARDSGGMGDEQFF

V gene: TRBV3-1
clone size: few
D gene: -
J gene: TRBJ2-5
CDR3 DNA: TGTGCCAGCAGGGGTGCAGTGGAGACCCAGTACTTC
CDR3 protein: CASRGAVETQYF

V gene: TRBV28
clone size: few
D gene: -
J gene: TRBJ1-1
CDR3 DNA: TGTGCCAGGAGAGGGGGTGACACTGAAGCTTTCTTT
CDR3 protein: CARRGGDTEAFF

V gene: TRBV29-1
clone size: many
D gene: TRBD1
J gene: TRBJ2-7
CDR3 DNA: TGCAGCGTTGACCGGGACAGGGGGCGCGAGCAGTACTTC
CDR3 protein: CSVDRDRGREQYF

V gene: TRBV28
clone size: -
D gene: -
J gene: TRBJ1-2
CDR3 DNA: TGTGCCAGCAAAGACAGTTTGGATGGCTACACCTTC
CDR3 protein: CASKDSLDGYTF

V gene: TRBV24-1
clone size: few
D gene: -
J gene: TRBJ2-2
CDR3 DNA: TGTGCCACCAGTGGTATGACAAGAGGTGCCGGGGAGCTGTTTTTT
CDR3 protein: CATSGMTRGAGELFF

V gene: TRBV3-1
clone size: -
D gene: -
J gene: TRBJ2-7
CDR3 DNA: TGTGCCAGCAGCCCGTCCCAGTCGTCCGAGCAGTACTTC
CDR3 protein: CASSPSQSSEQYF

V gene: TRBV6-2/TRBV6-3
clone size: many
D gene: TRBD1
J gene: TRBJ2-2
CDR3 DNA: TGTGCCAGCAGATTTTCAGGGGGTGCCACCGGGGAGCTGTTTTTT
CDR3 protein: CASRFSGGATGELFF

V gene: TRBV13
clone size: few
D gene: -
J gene: TRBJ2-7
CDR3 DNA: TGTGCCAGCAGCTCGGTCCCGGGGCGAGGCGAGCAGTACTTC
CDR3 protein: CASSSVPGRGEQYF

V gene: TRBV6-4
clone size: few
D gene: -
J gene: TRBJ2-1
CDR3 DNA: TGTGCCAGCAGTCTGTCCCGAAGCGGCAACAATGAGCAGTTCTTC
CDR3 protein: CASSLSRSGNNEQFF

V gene: TRBV7-9
clone size: -
D gene: -
J gene: TRBJ1-5
CDR3 DNA: TGTGCCAGCAGCTACATGGACAGCCGAAAGTTTAGCAATCAGCCCCAGCATTTT
CDR3 protein: CASSYMDSRKFSNQPQHF

V gene: TRBV28
clone size: few
D gene: -
J gene: TRBJ1-1
CDR3 DNA: TGTGCCAGCAGTTTTCTCGACACGGGGCCGGTGACTGAAGCTTTCTTT
CDR3 protein: CASSFLDTGPVTEAFF

V gene: TRBV20-1
clone size: few
D gene: TRBD2
J gene: TRBJ2-3
CDR3 DNA: TGCAGTGCCCCCGGACTAGCGGGAATGGGGTTAGGCACAGATACGCAGTATTTT
CDR3 protein: CSAPGLAGMGLGTDTQYF

V gene: TRBV20-1
clone size: many
D gene: -
J gene: TRBJ1-5
CDR3 DNA: TGCAGTGCTAGAGTCGTAGGAACGAATCAGCCCCAGCATTTT
CDR3 protein: CSARVVGTNQPQHF

V gene: TRBV28
clone size: few
D gene: TRBD1
J gene: TRBJ1-5
CDR3 DNA: TGTGCCAGCAGTCTTTACCACAGGGGGTTCAGGAATCAGCCCCAGCATTTT
CDR3 protein: CASSLYHRGFRNQPQHF

V gene: TRBV20-1
clone size: many
D gene: TRBD2
J gene: TRBJ2-1
CDR3 DNA: TGCAGTGCCCGCCCCCTAGCGGAGAATGAGCAGTTCTTC
CDR3 protein: CSARPLAENEQFF

V gene: TRBV7-9
clone size: -
D gene: -
J gene: TRBJ2-5
CDR3 DNA: TGTGCCAGCACCGCCACTTCGGGTCCTCGGGGGGAGACCCAGTACTTC
CDR3 protein: CASTATSGPRGETQYF

V gene: TRBV7-6
clone size: many
D gene: -
J gene: TRBJ2-6
CDR3 DNA: TGTGCCAGCACCCACAGGTCCGGGGCCAACGTCCTGACTTTC
CDR3 protein: CASTHRSGANVLTF

V gene: TRBV10-3
clone size: -
D gene: -
J gene: TRBJ2-3
CDR3 DNA: TGTGCCATCAGTGAACAGGGAACGGGCACAGATACGCAGTATTTT
CDR3 protein: CAISEQGTGTDTQYF

V gene: TRBV5-1
clone size: few
D gene: TRBD1
J gene: TRBJ2-7
CDR3 DNA: TGCGCCAGCAGAAAGGGACAGGACTCCTACGAGCAGTACTTC
CDR3 protein: CASRKGQDSYEQYF

V gene: TRBV5-1
clone size: -
D gene: -
J gene: TRBJ2-1
CDR3 DNA: TGCGCCAGCAAGACAGCGGGTCCTTGGGGTGAGCAGTTCTTC
CDR3 protein: CASKTAGPWGEQFF

V gene: TRBV27
clone size: -
D gene: -
J gene: TRBJ2-7
CDR3 DNA: TGTGCCAGCAGTTTATCGATTGCCGGGTCCGGTGAGCAGTACTTC
CDR3 protein: CASSLSIAGSGEQYF

V gene: TRBV7-2
clone size: many
D gene: -
J gene: TRBJ2-5
CDR3 DNA: TGTGCCAGCAGCCGAGCGCCTCAAGAGACCCAGTACTTC
CDR3 protein: CASSRAPQETQYF

V gene: TRBV29-1
clone size: many
D gene: -
J gene: TRBJ1-1
CDR3 DNA: TGCAGCGTTCGACTGAACACTGAAGCTTTCTTT
CDR3 protein: CSVRLNTEAFF

V gene: TRBV10-3
clone size: few
D gene: -
J gene: TRBJ2-7
CDR3 DNA: TGTGCCATCAGTGAGGTCCTTAGATCAGGCGGCGAGCAGTACTTC
CDR3 protein: CAISEVLRSGGEQYF

V gene: TRBV28
clone size: few
D gene: -
J gene: TRBJ1-1
CDR3 DNA: TGTGCCAGCAGTCCCCCTCGGGTCACTGAAGCTTTCTTT
CDR3 protein: CASSPPRVTEAFF

V gene: TRBV7-8
clone size: many
D gene: TRBD1
J gene: TRBJ1-1
CDR3 DNA: TGTGCCAGCAGCTTAGCGGACAGGGGGTCGACTGAAGCTTTCTTT
CDR3 protein: CASSLADRGSTEAFF

V gene: TRBV4-3
clone size: many
D gene: -
J gene: TRBJ2-1
CDR3 DNA: TGCGCCAGCAGCCAAGAAGCCTACGGGAGCTCCTACAATGAGCAGTTCTTC
CDR3 protein: CASSQEAYGSSYNEQFF

V gene: TRBV5-1
clone size: few
D gene: -
J gene: TRBJ1-1
CDR3 DNA: TGCGCCAGCAGCTTGGTACCCGGATTCATGAACACTGAAGCTTTCTTT
CDR3 protein: CASSLVPGFMNTEAFF

V gene: TRBV20-1
clone size: few
D gene: TRBD2
J gene: TRBJ2-7
CDR3 DNA: TGCAGTGCTTTGTGGACTAGCGAAACGGTGCAGTACTTC
CDR3 protein: CSALWTSETVQYF

V gene: TRBV7-9
clone size: few
D gene: TRBD2
J gene: TRBJ2-5
CDR3 DNA: TGTGCCAGCAGCCTCGGACTAGCGGAGACCGAGACCCAGTACTTC
CDR3 protein: CASSLGLAETETQYF

V gene: TRBV11-2
clone size: few
D gene: TRBD2
J gene: TRBJ2-3
CDR3 DNA: TGTGCCAGCAGCTCCCTAGGACTAGCGGGAGGAGGCACAGATACGCAGTATTTT
CDR3 protein: CASSSLGLAGGGTDTQYF

V gene: TRBV9
clone size: few
D gene: TRBD1
J gene: TRBJ2-3
CDR3 DNA: TGTGCCAGCAGCCCCTTACGACAGGGGAGGCGCACAGATACGCAGTATTTT
CDR3 protein: CASSPLRQGRRTDTQYF

V gene: TRBV20-1
clone size: few
D gene: -
J gene: TRBJ1-1
CDR3 DNA: TGCAGTGCTAGACCCTGGACAGCCATGAACACTGAAGCTTTCTTT
CDR3 protein: CSARPWTAMNTEAFF

V gene: TRBV20-1
clone size: -
D gene: -
J gene: TRBJ2-1
CDR3 DNA: TGCAGTGCTAGAGTTTCAAGGGATGAGCAGTTCTTC
CDR3 protein: CSARVSRDEQFF

V gene: TRBV7-2
clone size: -
D gene: TRBD1
J gene: TRBJ2-3
CDR3 DNA: TGTGCCAGCAGCCGCGGACAGGGCACAGATACGCAGTATTTT
CDR3 protein: CASSRGQGTDTQYF

V gene: TRBV6-5
clone size: -
D gene: -
J gene: TRBJ2-7
CDR3 DNA: TGTGCCAGCAGCCCCCACACCTACGAGCAGTACTTC
CDR3 protein: CASSPHTYEQYF

V gene: TRBV10-3
clone size: -
D gene: TRBD1
J gene: TRBJ2-1
CDR3 DNA: TGTGCCATCAGTGATTCCTCGGGACAGGGGGCCTATGAGCAGTTCTTC
CDR3 protein: CAISDSSGQGAYEQFF

V gene: TRBV7-2
clone size: many
D gene: TRBD1
J gene: TRBJ2-5
CDR3 DNA: TGTGCCAGCAGTAGGGACAGGCAAGAGACCCAGTACTTC
CDR3 protein: CASSRDRQETQYF

V gene: TRBV28
clone size: many
D gene: TRBD2
J gene: TRBJ2-7
CDR3 DNA: TGTGCCAGCAGTTTACTGCCTATCCGGAGGCAGCGGGAGAAATCCTACGAGCAGTACTTC
CDR3 protein: CASSLLPIRRQREKSYEQYF

V gene: TRBV27
clone size: -
D gene: -
J gene: TRBJ2-1
CDR3 DNA: TGTGCCAGCAGTGCCTTGAGCTCCTACAATGAGCAGTTCTTC
CDR3 protein: CASSALSSYNEQFF

V gene: TRBV7-3
clone size: few
D gene: -
J gene: TRBJ2-1
CDR3 DNA: TGTGCCAGCAGCTTCGGAAGCGGACCCTACAATGAGCAGTTCTTC
CDR3 protein: CASSFGSGPYNEQFF

V gene: TRBV7-9
clone size: -
D gene: -
J gene: TRBJ2-5
CDR3 DNA: TGTGCCAGCAGCTCCTTACCCAGGAGGACGGAGACCCAGTACTTC
CDR3 protein: CASSSLPRRTETQYF

V gene: TRBV3-1
clone size: many
D gene: -
J gene: TRBJ1-2
CDR3 DNA: TGTGCCAGCAGCTCTTCGACAGTCTATGGCTACACCTTC
CDR3 protein: CASSSSTVYGYTF

V gene: TRBV20-1
clone size: few
D gene: -
J gene: TRBJ1-1
CDR3 DNA: TGCAGTGCTAGAGATGGGGGGGGCGAGGCTTTCTTT
CDR3 protein: CSARDGGGEAFF

V gene: TRBV11-1
clone size: few
D gene: -
J gene: TRBJ2-2
CDR3 DNA: TGTGCCAGCAGCCTAGGACAGCCCGGGGTTGTCCGGGAGCTGTTTTTT
CDR3 protein: CASSLGQPGVVRELFF

V gene: TRBV7-2
clone size: many
D gene: TRBD1
J gene: TRBJ1-1
CDR3 DNA: TGTGCCAGCAGCTTATACAGGGGGCTGGCTGAAGCTTTCTTT
CDR3 protein: CASSLYRGLAEAFF

V gene: TRBV30
clone size: -
D gene: TRBD1
J gene: TRBJ2-7
CDR3 DNA: TGTGCCTGGAGTCCCGGGACAGGGATTAAGTACTTC
CDR3 protein: CAWSPGTGIKYF

V gene: TRBV6-5
clone size: -
D gene: -
J gene: TRBJ1-2
CDR3 DNA: TGTGCCAGCAGCTACGACAGCGCTTTAAACTATGGCTACACCTTC
CDR3 protein: CASSYDSALNYGYTF